The 24 T cell receptor beta chains presented below share a single source sample, sequenced in a study of CD8 T cells in Susac syndrome. With random hexamers, reverse transcription was performed on roughly 0.5 to 1 ug of RNA. MiXCR, run by TCRdb on the immunoSEQ multiplex PCR reads, gives a single entry per CDR3 protein. The profile shows 95,000 to 150,000 distinct CDR3 sequences, over 85% of them singletons. The sample taken for sequencing was CD8+ T cells from PBMCs. The receptors originated from a human donor with Susac syndrome.

J is TRBJ2-5 and V is TRBV5-1; tentative D call: TRBD2 (6 bases). V was shortened by 5 bases and J by 1 base, with 12 bases between the two germline ends. CDR3 length: 14 residues. Germline V CDR1 and CDR2: SGHRS, YFSETQ. The CDR3 region is CASSNSGGQETQYF. CDR3 in DNA: TGCGCCAGCAGTAATAGCGGAGGCCAAGAGACCCAGTACTTC.

This chain uses TRBV9 with TRBJ2-5; 8 bases match TRBD1. Per the germline V gene, CDR1 is SGDLS and CDR2 is YYNGEE. This CDR3 has 15 amino acids. V was pared by 4 bases and J by 6 bases, with 11 bases of the junction left unmatched. CDR3 in amino acids: CASSSDRENGQTQYF. The CDR3 coding sequence is TGTGCCAGCAGCTCGGACAGGGAAAACGGGCAGACCCAGTACTTC.

The chain employs TRBV11-2 and TRBJ2-5, with 7 bases matching TRBD2. Trimming removed 4 bases from V and 5 bases from J; junction bases left unmatched: 7. The CDR3 length is 14 residues. Germline V gene sequence: CDR1 SGHAT, CDR2 FQNNGV. In DNA form, the CDR3 reads TGTGCCAGCAGCTGGCGGGTGGGGGGGGAGACCCAGTACTTC. This translates into CASSWRVGGETQYF.

V usage is TRBV30 and J usage is TRBJ2-2; D not resolved. The CDR3 consists of 13 residues. Per the germline V gene, CDR1 is GTSNPN and CDR2 is SVGIG (reference sequence). V lost 1 base, J lost 1 base, and 4 bases lay in between. The CDR3: CAWSGLNTGELFF. The DNA for the CDR3 is TGTGCCTGGAGTGGGCTGAACACCGGGGAGCTGTTTTTT.

V gene TRBV7-9 combines with J gene TRBJ1-2; 7 positions agree with TRBD1. The CDR3 totals 14 residues. Germline V gene data show CDR1 as SEHNR and CDR2 as FQNEAQ (reference sequence). With V trimmed by 5 bases and J by 3 bases, 6 bases remained unmatched. The CDR3 region is CASSGQDQHYGYTF. The CDR3 nucleotides read TGTGCCAGCAGCGGACAGGACCAGCACTATGGCTACACCTTC.

J is TRBJ2-1 and V is TRBV15, with 7 nucleotides matching TRBD2. This CDR3 region has 18 residues. The trim removed 0 bases at V and 5 bases at J, leaving 13 bases unmatched. Germline V gene data show CDR1 as LNHNV and CDR2 as YYDKDF (reference sequence). The CDR3 DNA sequence: TGTGCCACCAGCAGAGATCTTGGGGGTAGCGGGTATAACAATGAGCAGTTCTTC. Protein sequence: CATSRDLGGSGYNNEQFF. Full variable domain (missing parts from reference TRBV15 and TRBJ2-1): DAMVIQNPRYQVTQFGKPVTLSCSQTLNHNVMYWYQQKSSQAPKLLFHYYDKDFNNEADTPDNFQSRRPNTSFCFLDIRSPGLGDTAMYLCATSRDLGGSGYNNEQFFGPGTRLTVL.

This chain joins TRBV20-1 and TRBJ1-1; 8 bases agree with TRBD1. The trim removed 2 bases at V and 4 bases at J, leaving 12 bases unmatched. This CDR3 comprises 16 residues. Germline V gives CDR1 DFQATT, CDR2 SNEGSKA (reference sequence). DNA of the CDR3: TGCAGTGCTAGACGAAATGACAGGGGTGATTCCACTGAAGCTTTCTTT. This encodes CSARRNDRGDSTEAFF.

The rearrangement links TRBV2 to TRBJ2-7; D is ambiguous. This CDR3 is 12 amino acids long. With 7 bases removed from V and 2 bases from J, the gap between germline ends came to 9 bases. The germline CDR1 and CDR2 sequences are SNHLY and FYNNEI. The CDR3 DNA is TGTGCCAGCACAGAGGAGCCCTACGAGCAGTACTTC. This sequence encodes CASTEEPYEQYF.

DNA of the CDR3: TGTGCCAGCAGCGTCGACAGGGGCTACGTCTTAGCTGGGGCCAACGTCCTGACTTTC. This codes for CASSVDRGYVLAGANVLTF. The genes are TRBV9 and TRBJ2-6; 8 positions agree with TRBD1. V lost 2 bases and J lost 2; bases outside the gene matches: 12. CDR1 is SGDLS and CDR2 is YYNGEE in the germline V gene. The CDR3 loop spans 19 amino acids.

The rearrangement links TRBV19 to TRBJ2-1; 9 nucleotides agree with TRBD2. V lost 1 base, J lost 6 bases, and 4 bases stayed unmatched. The CDR3 is 15 amino acids. Germline CDR1 and CDR2: LNHDA and SQIVND (reference sequence). The CDR3 DNA is TGTGCCAGTAGTATAGTTGGCGGGAGGGCCAATGAGCAGTTCTTC. Residues: CASSIVGGRANEQFF. Full variable domain (outside the CDR3, taken from reference TRBV19 and TRBJ2-1): DGGITQSPKYLFRKEGQNVTLSCEQNLNHDAMYWYRQDPGQGLRLIYYSQIVNDFQKGDIAEGYSVSREKKESFPLTVTSAQKNPTAFYLCASSIVGGRANEQFFGPGTRLTVL.

The chain joins TRBV20-1 to TRBJ2-3; TRBD1 agrees at 8 bases. V was pared by 5 bases and J by 5 bases, with 9 bases of the junction left unmatched. Germline V lookup: CDR1 DFQATT, CDR2 SNEGSKA (reference sequence). There are 14 residues in the CDR3. The CDR3 bases are TGCAGTGCTGGAGGACAGGGAGATGGAGATACGCAGTATTTT. It encodes CSAGGQGDGDTQYF.

In DNA form, the CDR3 reads TGTGCCAGCAGCTCGAGAGCGGACAGGGGGATTAGGGAGCTGTTTTTT. Amino acids: CASSSRADRGIRELFF. The J gene is TRBJ2-2, the V gene TRBV7-9, with TRBD1 matching over 10 bases. Unmatched junction bases numbered 11, after V lost 4 bases and J lost 9 bases. The CDR3 contains 16 residues. From germline, CDR1 is SEHNR and CDR2 FQNEAQ (reference sequence).

The chain joins TRBV11-1 to TRBJ1-2; 10 bases align to TRBD1. Germline V gene sequence: CDR1 SGHAT, CDR2 FQDESV (reference sequence). J lost 8 bases, V lost 3 bases, and 3 bases had no gene match. This CDR3 contains 13 residues. CDR3 nucleotide sequence: TGTGCCAGCAGCTTGACAGGGGGCTACGGCTACACCTTC. Protein: CASSLTGGYGYTF.

The chain employs TRBV30 and TRBJ2-7; D ambiguous. The CDR3 spans 14 residues. Trimming removed 0 bases from V and 3 bases from J, with 12 bases in between. CDR1 and CDR2 (germline): GTSNPN, SVGIG (reference sequence). The CDR3 nucleotides are TGTGCCTGGAGTGTATCCGTGTACAGCTACGAGCAGTACTTC. This encodes CAWSVSVYSYEQYF.

This clonotype showed up just a few times. This rearrangement joins TRBV6-1 to TRBJ1-2, with a weak D call TRBD1 (6 bases). Germline lookup yields CDR1 MNHNS and CDR2 SASEGT. Trimming took 6 bases from V and 5 from J, leaving 19 bases between them. CDR3 length equals 15 residues. The CDR3 bases are TGTGCCAGCAGAATCCAGGGGTCCTTAAGTTATGGCTACACCTTC. Its translation: CASRIQGSLSYGYTF.

This sequence joins TRBV4-3 and TRBJ2-7; no reliable D call. This CDR3 has 13 amino acids. CDR1 is LGHNA and CDR2 is YSLEER in the germline V gene. V was clipped by 4 bases and J by 6 bases, with 13 bases between them. For the CDR3, the DNA is TGCGCCAGCAGCCCCCGTTCGTCCGGCGAGCAGTACTTC. It yields the protein CASSPRSSGEQYF.

The chain carries TRBV12-3 or TRBV12-4 and TRBJ2-1; 8 bases align to TRBD1. V lost 6 bases to trimming and J lost 10 bases; unmatched junction nucleotides: 8. This CDR3 has 13 amino acids. The CDR3 reads CASRGTTGVEQFF. In DNA, the CDR3 is TGTGCCAGCAGGGGCACGACAGGGGTCGAGCAGTTCTTC.

The chain is built from TRBV9 and TRBJ2-7; a possible D gene is TRBD2 (7 bases). Trimming took 0 bases from V and 2 from J, leaving 12 bases between them. The CDR3 runs 15 residues. The germline CDR1 and CDR2 sequences are SGDLS and YYNGEE. The CDR3 sequence: CASSVEGEGPYEQYF. CDR3 nucleotide sequence: TGTGCCAGCAGCGTAGAGGGGGAGGGGCCCTACGAGCAGTACTTC.

This chain's CDR3 is CASSPGTLNQPQHF. Here the CDR3 DNA reads TGTGCCAGCAGTCCAGGGACCCTCAATCAGCCCCAGCATTTT. This sequence joins TRBV12-3 or TRBV12-4 and TRBJ1-5, with a tentative D call TRBD1 (5 bases). Trimming cost V 5 bases and J 3 bases, with 11 bases left between them. The CDR3 runs to 14 residues.

This clonotype is a singleton in its sample. This sequence joins TRBV28 and TRBJ1-1; no clear D. This CDR3 comprises 16 residues. The V end was cut by 6 bases, the J end by 5 bases, with 22 bases between. Germline V CDR1 and CDR2: MDHEN, SYDVKM. CDR3 sequence: CASRFFLRGLVTEAFF. CDR3 bases: TGTGCCAGCAGATTCTTCCTTCGCGGGCTAGTGACTGAAGCTTTCTTT.

As DNA, the CDR3 is TGTGCCAGCAGTTTAGTGGGAACTATGAACACTGAAGCTTTCTTT. It yields the protein CASSLVGTMNTEAFF. The chain joins TRBV12-3 or TRBV12-4 to TRBJ1-1; no reliable D call. Trimming stripped 1 base from V and 0 bases from J, with 9 bases between. The CDR3 is 15 amino acids.

V usage is TRBV30 and J usage is TRBJ2-1; D ambiguous. Trimming removed 1 base at V and 7 bases at J, with 11 bases between. CDR3 length: 13 amino acids. Germline-derived CDR1 and CDR2 are GTSNPN and SVGIG (reference sequence). The CDR3 region has the DNA TGTGCCTGGAGTGCCCGGGCCGAGAATGAGCAGTTCTTC. Encoded protein: CAWSARAENEQFF.

The chain has TRBV6-2 or TRBV6-3 and TRBJ1-6; tentative D call: TRBD1 (5 bases). Germline assignment: CDR1 MNHEY and CDR2 SVGEGT. Trimming took 5 bases from V and 6 from J, leaving 11 bases between them. The CDR3 has 14 amino acids. This CDR3 is CASSIDSPNSPLHF. The CDR3 DNA reads as TGTGCCAGCAGTATCGACAGTCCTAATTCACCCCTCCACTTT.

V usage is TRBV15 and J usage is TRBJ1-2; the D gene is possibly TRBD1 (5 bases). Germline CDR1 reads LNHNV; CDR2 reads YYDKDF (reference sequence). V was trimmed by 0 bases and J by 4 bases, leaving 15 bases between them. The CDR3 totals 16 residues. CDR3 DNA: TGTGCCACCAGCAGAGATCGGGGGGGGGATAGCTATGGCTACACCTTC. This codes for CATSRDRGGDSYGYTF.